The clone carrying this T cell receptor (beta chain) has just a few counts. Its target is unknown. This sample was included in a study of ipilimumab plus nivolumab after autologous stem cell transplantation. Ipilimumab, 1 mg/kg, started 14 to 28 days after autologous transplant. Dosing: nivolumab 3 mg/kg IV, weeks 1, 4, 7, 10, then every two weeks to week 26. General study results and limits: The authors say TCR, Treg and microbiome findings warrant further study.

Using immunoSEQ multiplex PCR, the repertoire was profiled, and TCRdb retains in-frame clones only, with some absent. The sample consists of about 24,000 clones, around 84% of them appearing once. The V gene end was trimmed by 6 bases and the J gene end by 5 bases; junction bases not matched to a gene: 6. From germline, CDR1 is SNHLY and CDR2 FYNNEI. The CDR3 runs 13 residues. The rearrangement links TRBV2 to TRBJ2-5; 7 nucleotides match TRBD2. The sequence was obtained from a male donor with diffuse large B-cell lymphoma. The sequencing used PBMCs, collected in a trial of ipilimumab plus nivolumab as post-transplant consolidation. CDR3 residues: CASRASGGETQYF. Here the CDR3 DNA reads TGTGCCAGCAGAGCTTCCGGGGGGGAGACCCAGTACTTC.